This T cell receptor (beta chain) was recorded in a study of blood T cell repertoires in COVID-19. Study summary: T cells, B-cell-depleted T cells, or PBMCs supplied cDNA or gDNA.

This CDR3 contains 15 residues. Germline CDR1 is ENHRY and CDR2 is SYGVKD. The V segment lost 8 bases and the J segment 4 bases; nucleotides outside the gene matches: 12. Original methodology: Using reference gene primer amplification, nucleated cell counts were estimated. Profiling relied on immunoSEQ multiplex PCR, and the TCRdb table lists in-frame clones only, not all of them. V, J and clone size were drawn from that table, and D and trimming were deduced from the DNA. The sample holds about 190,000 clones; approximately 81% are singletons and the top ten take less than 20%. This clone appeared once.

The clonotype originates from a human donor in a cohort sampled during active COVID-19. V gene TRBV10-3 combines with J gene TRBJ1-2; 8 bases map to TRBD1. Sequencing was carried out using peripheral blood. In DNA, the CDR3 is TGTGCCATCTACTACCGGGACAGGAGCACCTATGGCTACACCTTC. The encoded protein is CAIYYRDRSTYGYTF.